This T cell receptor beta chain was recorded in a study of brain T cells in children with intractable seizures. Libraries were prepared by immunoSEQ multiplex PCR; TCRdb keeps only in-frame clonotypes and omits some of them. Altogether about 340,000 clones are present, about 93% being singletons, with the ten largest covering 5.7%. Sample time point: blood from clinic visit 5 months post-surgery; TSC patient then seizure free. CDR3 length equals 10 residues. Germline lookup yields CDR1 SNHLY and CDR2 FYNNEI. This receptor was identified in a boy younger than two with tuberous sclerosis and intractable seizures. This rearrangement joins TRBV2 to TRBJ2-5; the D gene is possibly TRBD1 (5 bases). The specimen comprised peripheral blood, sampled more than 4 months after surgery. This CDR3 reads CALNRETQYF. The CDR3 bases are TGTGCTTTAAACAGGGAGACCCAGTACTTC.